This T cell receptor beta chain was profiled in a study of T cell responses to AZD1222 COVID-19 vaccine. Findings and caveats of the study: Of the AZD1222 recipients, only 5 to 7 were seropositive at baseline.

This clone was observed a handful of times. Antigen unknown. The table came from immunoSEQ multiplex PCR; TCRdb's copy has only in-frame clones and leaves some out. The repertoire holds 110,000 or so clones, with roughly 90% as singletons. The CDR3 totals 13 residues. Trimming left V 4 bases short and J 7 bases short, with 14 bases between. Germline V gives CDR1 SEHNR, CDR2 FQNEAQ (reference sequence). V and J are TRBV7-9 and TRBJ2-7; TRBD2 might be the D (5 bases). Here the sequenced sample was peripheral blood, taken on day 0 of MenACWY control vaccination. The clonotype originates from an adult in good health. In nucleotides, the CDR3 is TGTGCCAGCAGCTCGGGCCTCGGCGGGGAGCAGTACTTC. Its translation: CASSSGLGGEQYF. The full variable domain, its missing parts supplied by reference TRBV7-9 and TRBJ2-7, is DTGVSQNPRHKITKRGQNVTFRCDPISEHNRLYWYRQTLGQGPEFLTYFQNEAQLEKSRLLSDRFSAERPKGSFSTLEIQRTEQGDSAMYLCASSSGLGGEQYFGPGTRLTVT.